Listed below are T cell receptor beta chains from one sample, sequenced in a study of OX40 agonist ivuxolimab in advanced cancers. TCRdb keeps only in-frame clones here, not all; method: immunoSEQ multiplex PCR. Found here are some 100,000 clones, roughly 90% of them singletons; the top ten hold around 3.4%. The source material was CD4+ or CD8+ T cells sorted from blood, sampled in a trial of the OX40 agonist ivuxolimab. The receptors here all came from an adult with an advanced solid tumor such as melanoma, head and neck, liver or kidney cancer. Both conserved end residues are part of each CDR3.

14 TRBJ2-7 TRBV13 CASSLGRTRGEQYF
13 TRBJ2-7 TRBV2 CASSEGPSYEQYF
13 TRBJ1-1 TRBV30 CAWQGRTPPGAFF
13 TRBJ1-2 TRBV6-5 CASSPGTGVGYTF
17 TRBJ2-5 TRBV12-5 CASGLPYKAGSQETQYF
13 TRBJ1-2 TRBV27 CASSPSGENGYTF
10 TRBJ1-2 TRBV27 CASSPWGRDF
13 TRBJ1-5 TRBV19 CASSMKGNQPQHF
16 TRBJ2-3 TRBV13 CASGGTSGGDTDTQYF
11 TRBJ1-2 TRBV6-1 CASSEQGGYTF
16 TRBJ1-2 TRBV9 CASSGSGLPVNYGYTF
16 TRBJ1-2 TRBV6-5 CASSYSYQTIVYGYTF
16 TRBJ2-3 TRBV9 CASSPLSGGNTDTQYF
16 TRBJ2-7 TRBV27 CASTNTGGLVSYEQYF
15 TRBJ2-7 TRBV29-1 CSVEDNDRGTYEQYF
15 TRBJ1-5 TRBV19 CASSMYAYSNQPQHF
12 TRBJ1-1 TRBV5-1 CASSLGSSEAFF
14 - TRBV18 CASSPGDGFYEQYF
16 TRBJ2-7 TRBV11-2 CASSLGVGTHRYEQYF
14 TRBJ1-5 TRBV18 CASSPRGSNQPQHF
13 TRBJ1-5 TRBV19 CASSNTGNQPQHF
16 TRBJ2-1 TRBV19 CASSDRTREVNNEQFF
13 TRBJ2-3 TRBV9 CASSVAYADTQYF
12 TRBJ2-7 TRBV27 CASSRQGAEQYF
17 TRBJ1-6 TRBV27 CASGHISGQGLNSPLHF
14 TRBJ1-1 TRBV5-4 CASSPGTTNTEAFF
13 TRBJ1-1 TRBV2 CASSEKGYTEAFF
14 TRBJ2-7 TRBV5-4 CASSLRDREYEQYF
13 TRBJ2-3 TRBV5-1 CASSPWGVDTQYF
18 TRBJ1-1 TRBV9 CASSATYRDRDLGTEAFF
16 TRBJ2-3 TRBV7-9 CASSLAGSQRADTQYF
11 TRBJ2-3 TRBV5-6 CASTGLDTQYF
15 TRBJ2-7 TRBV6-5 CASSPSGTPGLGQYF
12 TRBJ2-5 TRBV15 CATRREGETQYF
17 TRBJ2-1 TRBV5-1 CASSLANLLPNYNEQFF
16 TRBJ2-4 TRBV7-6 CASSLAAGGAKNIQYF
17 TRBJ2-7 TRBV21-1 CASSKVQQYRAAFEQYF
15 TRBJ1-6 TRBV13 CASSLGGQPNSPLHF
14 TRBJ1-4 TRBV29-1 CSVGREDFNEKLFF
11 TRBJ1-1 TRBV6-5 CASSYGTEAFF
18 TRBJ1-3 TRBV7-8 CASRFGQGPLGPGNTIYF
14 TRBJ2-3 TRBV2 CASRGGERTDTQYF
17 TRBJ2-7 TRBV7-8 CASSLVQFRGLAYEQYF
10 TRBJ1-1 TRBV20-1 CSVPNTEAFF
13 TRBJ2-7 TRBV7-9 CASTQVGNYEQYF
12 TRBJ1-2 TRBV2 CASRGRGQGYTF
13 TRBJ2-1 TRBV5-6 CASSLGPGNEQFF
14 TRBJ1-1 TRBV6-6 CASRVDRDRPEAFF
18 TRBJ2-5 TRBV6-1 CASSDPSGESTFQETQYF
12 TRBJ2-2 TRBV7-6 CASSLSLGELFF
16 TRBJ1-1 TRBV7-8 CASSSLARTDNTEAFF
15 TRBJ2-3 TRBV11-2 CASSLDWGQGDTQYF
15 TRBJ1-2 TRBV9 CASSPHGGGAPGYTF